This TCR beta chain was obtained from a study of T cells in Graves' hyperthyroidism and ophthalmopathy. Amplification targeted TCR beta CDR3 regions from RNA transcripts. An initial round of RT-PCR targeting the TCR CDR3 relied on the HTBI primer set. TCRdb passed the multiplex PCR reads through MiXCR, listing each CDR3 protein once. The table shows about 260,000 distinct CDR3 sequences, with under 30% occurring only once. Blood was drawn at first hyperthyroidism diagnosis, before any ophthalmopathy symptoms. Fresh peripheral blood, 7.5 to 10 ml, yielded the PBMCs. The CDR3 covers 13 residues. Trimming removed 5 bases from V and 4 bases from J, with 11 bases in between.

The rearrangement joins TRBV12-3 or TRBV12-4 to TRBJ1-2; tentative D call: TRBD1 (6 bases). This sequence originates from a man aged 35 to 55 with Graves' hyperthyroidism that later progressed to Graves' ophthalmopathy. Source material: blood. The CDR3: CASSQQGIYGYTF. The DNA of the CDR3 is TGTGCCAGCAGTCAACAGGGCATCTATGGCTACACCTTC.